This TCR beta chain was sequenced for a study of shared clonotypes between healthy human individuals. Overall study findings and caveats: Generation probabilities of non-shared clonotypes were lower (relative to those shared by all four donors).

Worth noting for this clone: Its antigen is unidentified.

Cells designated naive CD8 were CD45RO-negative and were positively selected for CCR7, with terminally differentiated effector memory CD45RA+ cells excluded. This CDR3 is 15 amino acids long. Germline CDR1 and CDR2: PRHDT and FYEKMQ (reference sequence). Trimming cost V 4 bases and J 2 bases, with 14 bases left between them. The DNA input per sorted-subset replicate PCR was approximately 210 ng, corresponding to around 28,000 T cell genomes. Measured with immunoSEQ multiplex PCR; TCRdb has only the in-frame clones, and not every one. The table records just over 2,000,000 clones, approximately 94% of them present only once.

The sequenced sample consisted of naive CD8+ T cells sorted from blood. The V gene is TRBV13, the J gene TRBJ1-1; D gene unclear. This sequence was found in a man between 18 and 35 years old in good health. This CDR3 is CASSSRGNLNTEAFF. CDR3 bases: TGTGCCAGCAGCTCCAGAGGAAATTTAAACACTGAAGCTTTCTTT.